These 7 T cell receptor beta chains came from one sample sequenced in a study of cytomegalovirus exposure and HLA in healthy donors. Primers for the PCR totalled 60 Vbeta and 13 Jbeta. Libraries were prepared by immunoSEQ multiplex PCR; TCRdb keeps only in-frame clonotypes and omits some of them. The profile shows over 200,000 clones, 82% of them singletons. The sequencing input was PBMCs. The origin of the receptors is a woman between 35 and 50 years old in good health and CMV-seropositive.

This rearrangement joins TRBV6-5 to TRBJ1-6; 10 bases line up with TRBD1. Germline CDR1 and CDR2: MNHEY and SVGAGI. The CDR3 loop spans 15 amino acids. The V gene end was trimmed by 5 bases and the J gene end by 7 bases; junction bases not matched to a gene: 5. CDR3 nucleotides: TGTGCCAGCAGTGGGGACAGGGGACGCAATTCACCCCTCCACTTT. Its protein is CASSGDRGRNSPLHF.

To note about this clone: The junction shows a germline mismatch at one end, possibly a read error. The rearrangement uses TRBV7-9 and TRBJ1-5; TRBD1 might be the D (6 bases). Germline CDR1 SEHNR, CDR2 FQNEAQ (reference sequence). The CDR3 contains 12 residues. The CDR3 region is CSSSSGVQPQHF. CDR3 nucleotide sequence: TGTTCCAGCAGCTCAGGGGTCCAGCCCCAGCATTTT.

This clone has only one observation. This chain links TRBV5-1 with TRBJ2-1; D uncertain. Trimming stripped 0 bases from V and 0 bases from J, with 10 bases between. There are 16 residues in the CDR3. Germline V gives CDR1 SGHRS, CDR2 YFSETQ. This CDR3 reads CASSLDSSSSYNEQFF. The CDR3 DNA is TGCGCCAGCAGCTTGGACTCCTCTTCCTCCTACAATGAGCAGTTCTTC.

CDR3: CASSTGYVLDLPGMFEQYF. In nucleotides, the CDR3 is TGTGCCAGCAGCACGGGGTACGTGTTGGACCTACCGGGGATGTTTGAGCAGTACTTC. The chain joins TRBV21-1 to TRBJ2-7; the table names TRBD2, a call not compared with the DNA. TRBV21-1 is reported as a pseudogene. There are 19 residues in the CDR3.

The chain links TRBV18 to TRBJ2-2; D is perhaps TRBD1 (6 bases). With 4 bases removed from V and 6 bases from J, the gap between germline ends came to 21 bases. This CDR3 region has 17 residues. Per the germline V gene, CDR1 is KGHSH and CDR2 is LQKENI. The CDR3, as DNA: TGTGCCAGCTCACTAAACCCAGGGGTGTATGCGTCCGGGGAGCTGTTTTTT. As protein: CASSLNPGVYASGELFF.

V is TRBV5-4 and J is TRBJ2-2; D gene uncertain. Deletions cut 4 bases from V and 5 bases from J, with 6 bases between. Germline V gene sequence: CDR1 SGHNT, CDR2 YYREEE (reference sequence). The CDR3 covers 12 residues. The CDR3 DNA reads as TGTGCCAGCAGCCCACGGACCGGGGAGCTGTTTTTT. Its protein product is CASSPRTGELFF.

The CDR3 sequence: CASSQGKTSVPPYEQYF. CDR3 nucleotide sequence: TGCGCCAGCAGCCAAGGTAAGACTAGCGTACCACCCTACGAGCAGTACTTC. V usage is TRBV4-1 and J usage is TRBJ2-5, with 8 bases fitting TRBD2. The J call may be in error: the DNA end matches TRBJ2-7 better. In germline, CDR1 is MGHRA, CDR2 YSYEKL. The CDR3 is made up of 17 amino acids.